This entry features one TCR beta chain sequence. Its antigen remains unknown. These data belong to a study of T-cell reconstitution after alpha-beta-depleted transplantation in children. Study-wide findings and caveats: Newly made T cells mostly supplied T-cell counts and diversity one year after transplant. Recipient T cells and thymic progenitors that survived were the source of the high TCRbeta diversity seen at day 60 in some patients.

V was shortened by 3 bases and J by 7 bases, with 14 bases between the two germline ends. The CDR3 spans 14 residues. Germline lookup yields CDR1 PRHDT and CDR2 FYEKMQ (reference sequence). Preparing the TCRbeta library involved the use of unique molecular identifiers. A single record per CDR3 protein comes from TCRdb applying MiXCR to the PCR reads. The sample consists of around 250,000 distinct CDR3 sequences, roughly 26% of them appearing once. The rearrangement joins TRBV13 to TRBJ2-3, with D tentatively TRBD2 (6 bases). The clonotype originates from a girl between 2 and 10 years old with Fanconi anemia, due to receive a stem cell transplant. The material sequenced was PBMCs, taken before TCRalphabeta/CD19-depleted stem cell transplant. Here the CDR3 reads CASSFRGRRYTQYF. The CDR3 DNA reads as TGTGCCAGCAGCTTTCGGGGGAGAAGGTATACGCAGTATTTT.